Below, 11 T cell receptor beta chains from the same sample are listed, as sequenced in a study of regulatory T cells in long-lasting Graves disease (TCRdb year 2021). The library was prepared using multiplex PCR. This sample was sequenced with an Illumina HiSeq 4000. To build TCR beta libraries, CDR3 regions were amplified by Arm-PCR using iRepertoire HTBI primers. The public reads were run again by TCRdb, first through fastp at Q25 and then through MiXCR, and only productive beta chains were kept. Rows are unified per CDR3 protein, each entry keeping the most common DNA and genes. Within this sample are 200,000 to 250,000 distinct CDR3 sequences, with about 19% of them counted one time only. The ten largest clones capture around 11% of the sample. The sample's time point label, decoded: newly diagnosed GD, antithyroid drugs for less than 3 months. RNA was extracted from PBMCs in TRIzol for both TCR sequencing and RNA sequencing.

This sample also appeared in a second study, on T cells in Graves' hyperthyroidism and ophthalmopathy.

The material was peripheral blood mononuclear cells (PBMCs), obtained at new diagnosis, from a patient treated with antithyroid drugs. The receptors come from a woman aged 30 to 39 with Graves disease. Donor details come from another sample of the same person, matched by shared clones.

There are many counts of this clonotype. J is TRBJ1-1 and V is TRBV6-5; D remains unclear. The CDR3 covers 13 residues. Per the germline V gene, CDR1 is MNHEY and CDR2 is SVGAGI. V was cut by 2 bases and J by 1 base, with 5 bases left in between. The CDR3 reads CASSYTANTEAFF. In nucleotides, the CDR3 is TGTGCCAGCAGTTACACAGCGAACACTGAAGCTTTCTTT.

In its sample, this clonotype was seen many times. This chain connects TRBV18 to TRBJ2-1; D uncertain. This CDR3 has 14 residues. V was pared by 1 base and J by 8 bases, with 12 bases between. Germline CDR1 is KGHSH and CDR2 is LQKENI. CDR3 region: CASSPHTPPDEQFF. For the CDR3, the DNA is TGTGCCAGCTCACCACATACCCCCCCGGATGAGCAGTTCTTC.

This clonotype has at least ten counts. V gene TRBV14 combines with J gene TRBJ2-1; D remains unclear. In germline, CDR1 is SGHDN, CDR2 FVKESK. CDR3 length equals 16 residues. The ends were cut back, 1 base at V and 1 base at J, with 11 bases in the middle. This chain's CDR3 is CASSQGLEVSYNEQFF. DNA for the CDR3: TGTGCCAGCAGCCAAGGCCTTGAGGTATCCTACAATGAGCAGTTCTTC.

With regard to this clonotype: One base away lies a much larger clone, so this may be a sequencing read error. This chain links TRBV5-5 with TRBJ1-2, with D unclear. V gave up 3 bases and J gave up 0 bases, with 9 bases separating them. The germline V gene has CDR1 SGHKS and CDR2 YYEKEE (reference sequence). CDR3 size: 14 residues. The CDR3 coding sequence is TGTGCCAGCAGCTCGGGCAGCGCTAACTATGGCTACACCTTC. Protein product: CASSSGSANYGYTF.

Turning to this clonotype: This likely comes from a read error, as the CDR3 has no conserved phenylalanine or tryptophan at its end. CDR3 protein: CASSIPGTSSYEQYS. For the CDR3, the DNA is TGTGCCAGTAGTATACCAGGGACTAGCTCCTACGAGCAGTACTCC. This sequence joins TRBV19 and TRBJ2-7; 8 positions match TRBD2. The V segment lost 2 bases and the J segment 0 bases; nucleotides outside the gene matches: 3. This CDR3 contains 15 residues. Germline CDR1 reads LNHDA; CDR2 reads SQIVND (reference sequence).

The chain has TRBV30 and TRBJ1-2, with 9 bases aligning to TRBD1. Per germline, CDR1 GTSNPN and CDR2 SVGIG (reference sequence). J gave up 1 base and V 6 bases, and 12 bases lay outside the gene matches. The CDR3 extends over 16 amino acids. CDR3 residues: CACRTRTGDLNYGYTF. In DNA form, the CDR3 reads TGTGCCTGCCGAACTCGGACAGGGGACCTTAACTATGGCTACACCTTC.

This clonotype was recorded many times. The chain couples TRBV24-1 to TRBJ2-2, with a weak D call TRBD2 (6 bases). The V gene's germline CDR1 is KGHDR and CDR2 SFDVKD. The CDR3 loop spans 16 amino acids. V was shortened by 4 bases and J by 0 bases, with 11 bases between the two germline ends. In DNA form, the CDR3 reads TGTGCCACCAGTGAGGGGACTCTCGCGAACACCGGGGAGCTGTTTTTT. Amino acid sequence: CATSEGTLANTGELFF.

This clonotype was picked up many times. V and J are TRBV20-1 and TRBJ2-3; 11 bases line up with TRBD2. Germline V gene sequence: CDR1 DFQATT, CDR2 SNEGSKA (reference sequence). This CDR3 spans 16 amino acids. The V segment lost 3 bases and the J segment 4 bases; nucleotides outside the gene matches: 9. The CDR3 DNA reads as TGCAGTGCTAGCTTTTCTAGCGGGAGGCGGGCAGATACGCAGTATTTT. Protein sequence: CSASFSSGRRADTQYF.

Many counts were recorded for this clonotype. This chain links TRBV19 with TRBJ2-5; 9 nucleotides match TRBD2. CDR1 is LNHDA, CDR2 SQIVND, per germline (reference sequence). V shed 5 bases, J shed 5 bases, and the junction held 27 bases outside the gene matches. This CDR3 spans 21 amino acids. The CDR3 nucleotides are TGTGCCAGTAGTCACCGGAGCCTAGCGGGAATTAATAACCTAAGATCGGAGACCCAGTACTTC. Amino acids: CASSHRSLAGINNLRSETQYF.

This clonotype was recorded many times. The rearrangement joins TRBV5-6 to TRBJ2-7; D is possibly TRBD1 or TRBD2 (5 bases each). The CDR3 has 16 residues. Germline assignment: CDR1 SGHDT and CDR2 YYEEEE. V lost 2 bases and J lost 4, with 19 bases in between. CDR3 sequence (DNA): TGTGCCAGCAGCTTTGGGTCCGGGACCCATATATACGAGCAGTACTTC. Amino acid sequence: CASSFGSGTHIYEQYF. Full variable domain (remainder filled in from reference TRBV5-6 and TRBJ2-7): DAGVTQSPTHLIKTRGQQVTLRCSPKSGHDTVSWYQQALGQGPQFIFQYYEEEERQRGNFPDRFSGHQFPNYSSELNVNALLLGDSALYLCASSFGSGTHIYEQYFGPGTRLTVT.

Regarding this clonotype: This may come from a read error, since a much larger clone is one base off. CDR3 sequence: CASSTAGTFSTDTQYF. In DNA form, the CDR3 reads TGTGCCAGTAGTACGGCCGGGACATTCAGCACAGATACGCAGTATTTT. The gene calls are TRBV19 and TRBJ2-3, with D possibly matching TRBD1 (6 bases). V shed 4 bases and J shed 0 bases, with 14 bases lying between them. The CDR3 contains 16 residues. The germline CDR1 and CDR2 sequences are LNHDA and SQIVND (reference sequence). Full variable domain (rest looked up from reference TRBV19 and TRBJ2-3): DGGITQSPKYLFRKEGQNVTLSCEQNLNHDAMYWYRQDPGQGLRLIYYSQIVNDFQKGDIAEGYSVSREKKESFPLTVTSAQKNPTAFYLCASSTAGTFSTDTQYFGPGTRLTVL.